Listed below are T cell receptor beta chains from one sample, sequenced in a study of blood T cells in healthy people across ages. MiXCR, applied by TCRdb to the 5' RACE reads, yields one record per CDR3 protein. The data contain some 690,000 distinct CDR3 sequences, about a fifth of them seen just once; the ten biggest clones take up 22%. The sample comprised blood. The receptors were sampled from a man aged 70 or older in good health. The CDR3 runs from the conserved cysteine through the conserved F or W. A D gene is named only where the DNA matches it firmly. Rows give clone size only sometimes, using once, few, many, or a class for an expanded clone.

V gene	J gene	D gene	clone size	CDR3 protein	CDR3 DNA
TRBV20-1	TRBJ2-2	-	-	CSASNGLNTGELFF	TGCAGTGCTAGCAACGGGTTGAACACCGGGGAGCTGTTTTTT
TRBV11-2	TRBJ2-1	TRBD2	few	CASSTSSGGAYNEQFF	TGTGCCAGCAGCACCTCTAGCGGGGGAGCCTACAATGAGCAGTTCTTC
TRBV20-1	TRBJ1-4	TRBD1	-	CSANTGVLSTNEKLFF	TGCAGTGCCAATACAGGGGTTTTATCAACTAATGAAAAACTGTTTTTT
TRBV5-1	TRBJ2-1	TRBD1	-	CASSNRDRGPNEQFF	TGCGCCAGCAGCAACCGGGACAGGGGCCCCAATGAGCAGTTCTTC
TRBV29-1	TRBJ2-5	-	-	CSVVESARGTQYF	TGCAGCGTTGTCGAATCAGCTCGGGGGACCCAGTACTTC
TRBV24-1	TRBJ2-7	-	-	CATSDDYEQYF	TGTGCCACCAGTGACGATTACGAGCAGTACTTC
TRBV5-5	TRBJ2-4	-	-	CASSLGRGQQNIQYF	TGTGCCAGCAGCTTGGGGAGGGGTCAGCAAAACATTCAGTACTTC
TRBV7-2	TRBJ2-5	-	-	CASSPTRYQETQYF	TGTGCCAGCAGCCCTACCCGCTATCAAGAGACCCAGTACTTC
TRBV28	TRBJ1-4	-	-	CASSPARDGLSEKLFF	TGTGCCAGCAGTCCCGCCCGGGACGGCCTGAGTGAAAAACTGTTTTTT
TRBV29-1	TRBJ2-2	-	once	CSALGRGAGTGELFF	TGCAGCGCGTTGGGCAGGGGCGCGGGCACCGGGGAGCTGTTTTTT
TRBV6-2/TRBV6-3	TRBJ2-2	-	-	CASTQTARRPSGGGRTGELFF	TGTGCCAGCACCCAAACGGCCCGTAGGCCAAGCGGCGGGGGCCGCACCGGGGAGCTGTTTTTT
TRBV13	TRBJ1-6	-	-	CASSLGGFRDRNSPLHF	TGTGCCAGCAGCTTAGGGGGATTCCGGGACCGAAATTCACCCCTCCACTTT
TRBV10-2	TRBJ2-1	TRBD2	-	CASSEPSGNNEQFF	TGCGCCAGCAGTGAGCCCAGCGGGAACAATGAGCAGTTCTTC
TRBV18	TRBJ2-2	TRBD1	-	CASSPLSPGQGTGELFF	TGTGCCAGCTCACCACTTTCTCCGGGACAGGGAACCGGGGAGCTGTTTTTT
TRBV20-1	TRBJ2-3	TRBD2	-	CSAQTSGGSSTDTQYF	TGCAGTGCCCAGACTAGCGGGGGGTCAAGCACAGATACGCAGTATTTT
TRBV27	TRBJ1-6	-	-	CASSFRGLNSPLHF	TGTGCCAGCAGTTTTCGAGGGCTTAATTCACCCCTCCACTTT
TRBV20-1	TRBJ2-1	TRBD2	few	CSAPILAGALYNEQFF	TGCAGTGCTCCAATACTAGCGGGGGCTCTCTACAATGAGCAGTTCTTC
TRBV18	TRBJ1-1	-	few	CASSPALGMNTEAFF	TGTGCCAGCTCACCGGCGTTAGGGATGAACACTGAAGCTTTCTTT
TRBV5-1	TRBJ2-1	-	once	CASSSGPLNSYNEQFF	TGCGCCAGCAGCTCGGGGCCCCTAAACTCCTACAATGAGCAGTTCTTC
TRBV12-3/TRBV12-4	TRBJ2-3	TRBD2	once	CASSPRVGGRIADTQYF	TGTGCCAGCAGTCCCCGGGTGGGCGGGAGGATAGCAGATACGCAATATTTT
TRBV12-3/TRBV12-4	TRBJ1-2	-	few	CASSLRQARRGYTF	TGTGCCAGCAGTTTACGTCAGGCCCGCCGCGGCTACACCTTC
TRBV7-9	TRBJ1-3	-	-	CASSHAQVLRNTIYF	TGTGCCAGCAGTCACGCACAGGTCCTAAGAAACACCATATATTTT
TRBV7-9	TRBJ2-1	TRBD2	few	CASSTSGGVSYNEQFF	TGTGCCAGCAGTACTAGCGGGGGGGTTTCCTACAATGAGCAGTTCTTC
TRBV7-2	TRBJ1-1	-	-	CASSFNPGVTEAFF	TGTGCCAGCAGCTTTAATCCCGGAGTCACTGAAGCTTTCTTT
TRBV28	TRBJ2-3	TRBD2	few	CASSLAELAVAQYF	TGTGCCAGCAGTTTAGCAGAACTAGCGGTAGCGCAGTATTTT
TRBV5-5	TRBJ1-2	TRBD1	few	CASSPSTGTNYGYTF	TGTGCCAGCAGCCCGTCGACAGGGACTAACTATGGCTACACCTTC
TRBV28	TRBJ1-2	TRBD1	few	CATPGQGNYGYTF	TGTGCCACTCCGGGACAGGGGAACTATGGCTACACCTTC
TRBV9	TRBJ2-1	TRBD2	-	CASSKGERGTWEEQFF	TGTGCCAGCAGCAAAGGGGAGCGGGGGACTTGGGAAGAGCAGTTCTTC
TRBV7-9	TRBJ1-2	-	-	CASSLPEQFWGYTF	TGTGCCAGCAGCTTACCGGAACAGTTCTGGGGCTACACCTTC
TRBV20-1	TRBJ1-4	-	-	CSARQLGETNEKLFF	TGCAGTGCTAGACAACTCGGGGAAACTAATGAAAAACTGTTTTTT
TRBV7-8	TRBJ1-4	-	-	CAGSYRRGSEKLFF	TGTGCCGGCAGCTATAGGAGAGGGAGTGAAAAACTGTTTTTT
TRBV28	TRBJ2-7	TRBD2	few	CASSLASGGSYEQYF	TGTGCCAGCAGTTTGGCTAGCGGGGGCTCCTACGAGCAGTACTTC